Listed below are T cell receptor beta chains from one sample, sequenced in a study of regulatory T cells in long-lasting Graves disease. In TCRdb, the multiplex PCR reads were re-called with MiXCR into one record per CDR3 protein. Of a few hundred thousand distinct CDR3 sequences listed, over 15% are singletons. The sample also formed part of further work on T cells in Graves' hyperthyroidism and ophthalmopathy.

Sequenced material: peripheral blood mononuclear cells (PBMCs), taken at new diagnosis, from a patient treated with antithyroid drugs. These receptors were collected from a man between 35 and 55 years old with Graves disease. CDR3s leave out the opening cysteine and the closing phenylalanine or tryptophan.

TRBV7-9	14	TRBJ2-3	ASSLGKGQGSDTQY
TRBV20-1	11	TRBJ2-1	SASKRAGDEQF
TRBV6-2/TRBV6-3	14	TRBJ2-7	ASRAPGTVRIYEQY
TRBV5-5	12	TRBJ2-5	ASSRWTGEETQY
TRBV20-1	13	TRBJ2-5	SAKTPTGLRETQY
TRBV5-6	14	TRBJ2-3	ASSAQGGTSTDTQY
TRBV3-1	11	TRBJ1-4	ASSHGTAGQLF
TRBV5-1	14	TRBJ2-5	ASSPPSGGAAETQY
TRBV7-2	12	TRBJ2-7	ASSPRQVPGEQY
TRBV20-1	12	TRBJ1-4	SATKLGFDEKLF
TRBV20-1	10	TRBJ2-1	SASLAGGAGF
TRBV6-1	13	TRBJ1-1	ASSASRAGGTEAF
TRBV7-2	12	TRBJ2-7	ASSLESLAGEQY
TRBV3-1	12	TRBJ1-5	ASSQVPWGQPQH
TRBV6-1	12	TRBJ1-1	ASSYFVMAAEAF
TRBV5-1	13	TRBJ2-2	ASSLGQMNTGELF
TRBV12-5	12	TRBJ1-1	ASGLVPPGTEAF
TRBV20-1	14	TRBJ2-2	SARVNSGGNTGELF
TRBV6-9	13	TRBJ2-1	ASSYYLAKYDEQF
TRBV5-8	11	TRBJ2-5	ASSASVEETQY
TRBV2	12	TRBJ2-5	ASSVVGQQETQY
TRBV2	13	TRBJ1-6	ASTPQGTRNSPLH
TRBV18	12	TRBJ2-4	ASSPAGGSGIQY
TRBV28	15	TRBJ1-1	ASRGTTGQLDTTEAF
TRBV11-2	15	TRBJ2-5	ASSLGARGGGQETQY
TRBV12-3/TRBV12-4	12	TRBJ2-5	ASRKTVVTETQY
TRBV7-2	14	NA	ASSVPSQGLQETQY
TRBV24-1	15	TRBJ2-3	ATSDLGGPLGTDTQY
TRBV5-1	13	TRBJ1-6	ASSIQGSVNSPLH
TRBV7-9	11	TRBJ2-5	ASGRRGKETQY
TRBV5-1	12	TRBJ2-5	ASTSGQGQETQY
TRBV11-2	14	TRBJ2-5	ASSLGLAGNQETQY
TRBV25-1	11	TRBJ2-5	ASSGAGQETQY
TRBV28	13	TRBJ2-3	ASSLSASPSDTQY
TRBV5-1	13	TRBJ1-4	ASSLRTAIGEKLF